Shown below are 23 T cell receptor beta chains from a single sample sequenced in a study of beta chain features in type 1 diabetes. Every bit of the isolated RNA underwent reverse transcription, so sequencing read expressed TCRB transcripts. Clones were read by immunoSEQ multiplex PCR, and TCRdb kept only the in-frame ones, dropping some. There are 120,000 to 150,000 clones in the sample; 9% to 10% occur only once, and less than 0.85% lies in the top ten. The sequenced material came from central memory CD4+ T cells from blood. The receptor source for this set is a woman aged 40-49 years in good health.

This clone appeared a few times. This sequence joins TRBV7-2 and TRBJ1-5; 9 nucleotides match TRBD1. Unmatched junction bases numbered 4, after V lost 0 bases and J lost 1 base. This CDR3 contains 17 residues. CDR1 is SGHTA and CDR2 is FQGNSA in the germline V gene. CDR3 sequence reads: CASSLATGGRSNQPQHF. In nucleotides, the CDR3 is TGTGCCAGCAGCTTAGCCACAGGGGGCAGAAGCAATCAGCCCCAGCATTTT. Together with reference TRBV7-2 and TRBJ1-5, the CDR3 gives the full variable domain: GAGVSQSPSNKVTEKGKDVELRCDPISGHTALYWYRQSLGQGLEFLIYFQGNSAPDKSGLPSDRFSAERTGGSVSTLTIQRTQQEDSAVYLCASSLATGGRSNQPQHFGDGTRLSIL.

This clone appeared a few times. V usage is TRBV12-2 and J usage is TRBJ2-5; the table's D call of TRBD2 was not tested on the DNA. TRBV12-2 is shown as a pseudogene. The CDR3 extends over 16 amino acids. The CDR3 nucleotides are TGTGCAAGTCGCAAGGCCCCCTCTAGCGGGGGGGAGACCCAGTACTTC. It translates to CASRKAPSSGGETQYF.

The chain links TRBV6-6 to TRBJ2-7, with TRBD1 identical over 9 bases. CDR3 length: 14 residues. The junction had 6 bases not matched to a gene; V was cut back by 5 bases and J by 4 bases. CDR1 MNHNY and CDR2 SVGAGI come from the germline V gene (reference sequence). In nucleotides, the CDR3 is TGTGCCAGCAGTCGACAGGGACAGGGATACGAGCAGTACTTC. Translated: CASSRQGQGYEQYF.

The rearrangement uses TRBV27 and TRBJ2-7; TRBD2 aligns across 7 bases. The germline CDR1 and CDR2 sequences are MNHEY and SMNVEV (reference sequence). Germline trimming cut 4 bases from V and 3 bases from J; bases unmatched to any gene: 6. The CDR3 has 14 residues. The CDR3 DNA reads as TGTGCCAGCAGTTGGGTCGGCGGGGGCTACGAGCAGTACTTC. Translated: CASSWVGGGYEQYF.

The V gene is TRBV29-1, the J gene TRBJ1-2; TRBD1 agrees at 8 bases. In germline, CDR1 is SQVTM, CDR2 ANQGSEA. The CDR3 contains 12 residues. Losses at the gene ends were 6 bases for V and 6 bases for J; bases not matched to a gene: 6. CDR3 sequence: CSVEDRADGYTF. In DNA, the CDR3 is TGCAGCGTGGAGGACAGGGCGGATGGCTACACCTTC.

V usage is TRBV28 and J usage is TRBJ2-7; a weak D match, TRBD1 (6 bases). This CDR3 comprises 14 residues. V was trimmed by 7 bases and J by 3 bases, leaving 16 bases between them. Germline CDR1 MDHEN, CDR2 SYDVKM. The CDR3 DNA sequence: TGTGCCAGCACCGTTACAGGGCGTAACTACGAGCAGTACTTC. Its translation is CASTVTGRNYEQYF.

V and J are TRBV18 and TRBJ2-3; D gene unclear. The CDR3 totals 13 residues. Germline V lookup: CDR1 KGHSH, CDR2 LQKENI. The V and J ends lost 2 bases and 1 base respectively, with 4 bases between them. The DNA for the CDR3 is TGTGCCAGCTCACCATCCGGCACAGATACGCAGTATTTT. It is translated as CASSPSGTDTQYF.

This clone turned up a few times. The J gene is TRBJ2-3, the V gene TRBV9; D uncertain. The CDR3 consists of 15 residues. V was shortened by 0 bases and J by 3 bases, with 11 bases between the two germline ends. From germline, CDR1 is SGDLS and CDR2 YYNGEE. This chain's CDR3 is CASSVVGVVTDTQYF. Here the CDR3 DNA reads TGTGCCAGCAGCGTAGTGGGCGTGGTGACAGATACGCAGTATTTT.

This clone was counted between two and nine times. The CDR3 DNA reads TGCGCCAGCAGCTGGGGACTAGCGGGGCTGACCTACAATGAGCAGTTCTTC. Protein: CASSWGLAGLTYNEQFF. The chain couples TRBV5-1 to TRBJ2-1; 13 bases are shared with TRBD2. The germline gives CDR1 SGHRS, CDR2 YFSETQ. The CDR3 contains 17 residues. V lost 3 bases, J lost 2 bases, and 5 bases stayed unmatched.

This chain links TRBV4-2 with TRBJ2-2; a weak D match, TRBD1 (5 bases). The CDR3 extends over 16 amino acids. The germline V gene has CDR1 LGHNA and CDR2 YNFKEQ. Trimming removed 5 bases at V and 0 bases at J, with 13 bases between. CDR3 DNA: TGTGCCAGCAGCACGACAGACCATTCGAACACCGGGGAGCTGTTTTTT. Amino acids: CASSTTDHSNTGELFF.

The J gene is TRBJ2-7, the V gene TRBV18, with 7 positions matching TRBD2. This CDR3 region has 15 residues. Germline CDR1 KGHSH, CDR2 LQKENI. With 2 bases clipped from V and 2 bases from J, the junction kept 6 bases outside the gene matches. In DNA, the CDR3 is TGTGCCAGCTCACCAAACGGGGGGTCAACCTACGAGCAGTACTTC. It translates to CASSPNGGSTYEQYF. Drawing the rest from reference TRBV18 and TRBJ2-7, the complete variable domain is NAGVMQNPRHLVRRRGQEARLRCSPMKGHSHVYWYRQLPEEGLKFMVYLQKENIIDESGMPKERFSAEFPKEGPSILRIQQVVRGDSAAYFCASSPNGGSTYEQYFGPGTRLTVT.

With respect to this clone: The same CDR3 arises from other DNA sequences in this sample as well. V and J are TRBV18 and TRBJ1-5, with TRBD1 matching over 10 bases. Per the germline V gene, CDR1 is KGHSH and CDR2 is LQKENI. The CDR3 is 15 residues long. J was trimmed by 4 bases and V by 4 bases; bases with no gene match: 4. DNA for the CDR3: TGTGCCAGCTCACAGACAGGGGGCGCTAATCAGCCCCAGCATTTT. Residues: CASSQTGGANQPQHF.

Notes on this clone: The junction does not match germline at one end; this may be a read error. The chain recombines TRBV5-1 with TRBJ1-4; D may be TRBD1 (6 bases). The germline V gene has CDR1 SGHRS and CDR2 YFSETQ. The CDR3 contains 15 residues. CDR3 in DNA: TGCGTCAGCAGCCCCGCCGCGGGGGGCGAGGCAAAACTGTTTTTT. It codes for CVSSPAAGGEAKLFF.

This chain uses TRBV6-4 with TRBJ2-7; the D is unclear. Germline V gives CDR1 MRHNA, CDR2 SNTAGT. This CDR3 spans 13 amino acids. Trimming removed 5 bases from V and 7 bases from J, with 15 bases in between. This CDR3 is CASSRDHLGEQYF. CDR3 DNA sequence: TGTGCCAGCAGTCGAGACCACCTCGGGGAGCAGTACTTC.

This clone was recorded a few times. The chain combines TRBV7-2 with TRBJ2-7, with TRBD2 identical over 11 bases. J lost 0 bases, V lost 1 base, and 5 bases had no gene match. Germline values: CDR1 SGHTA, CDR2 FQGNSA. The length of the CDR3 is 17 residues. CDR3 in amino acids: CASSLGASGGSSYEQYF. In DNA form, the CDR3 reads TGTGCCAGCAGCTTAGGAGCTAGCGGGGGGAGCTCCTACGAGCAGTACTTC.

This chain joins TRBV10-3 and TRBJ1-1, with D possibly matching TRBD1 (6 bases). Germline lookup yields CDR1 ENHRY and CDR2 SYGVKD. With 1 base removed from V and 1 base from J, the gap between germline ends came to 25 bases. The CDR3 covers 20 residues. CDR3 residues: CAISEFLTRQATLGNTEAFF. For the CDR3, the DNA is TGTGCCATCAGTGAGTTCCTGACACGACAGGCCACCTTGGGGAACACTGAAGCTTTCTTT.

Only a few counts were recorded for this clone. The chain recombines TRBV5-5 with TRBJ2-7, with D perhaps matching TRBD2 (5 bases). V was clipped by 0 bases and J by 2 bases, with 9 bases between them. The CDR3 covers 14 residues. Per germline, CDR1 SGHKS and CDR2 YYEKEE (reference sequence). The CDR3 DNA reads as TGTGCCAGCAGCTTGGCCAGCGGTACCTACGAGCAGTACTTC. Its protein product is CASSLASGTYEQYF.

This chain connects TRBV2 to TRBJ2-3; D gene uncertain. In germline, CDR1 is SNHLY, CDR2 FYNNEI. The CDR3 runs to 11 residues. The V gene lost 7 bases and the J gene lost 4 bases, with 6 bases spanning the gap. CDR3 bases: TGTGCCAGCAAAACAGCAGATACGCAGTATTTT. It translates to CASKTADTQYF. Full variable domain (rest looked up from reference TRBV2 and TRBJ2-3): EPEVTQTPSHQVTQMGQEVILRCVPISNHLYFYWYRQILGQKVEFLVSFYNNEISEKSEIFDDQFSVERPDGSNFTLKIRSTKLEDSAMYFCASKTADTQYFGPGTRLTVL.

The chain carries TRBV7-8 and TRBJ2-5, with 7 positions matching TRBD2. Losses at the gene ends were 1 base for V and 5 bases for J; bases not matched to a gene: 7. The germline gives CDR1 SGHVS, CDR2 FQNEAQ. The CDR3 is 15 amino acids. The CDR3 coding sequence is TGTGCCAGCAGCTTAGAGACTAGCAAATATGAGACCCAGTACTTC. This encodes CASSLETSKYETQYF. The variable domain in full, completed from reference TRBV7-8 and TRBJ2-5, reads GAGVSQSPRYKVAKRGQDVALRCDPISGHVSLFWYQQALGQGPEFLTYFQNEAQLDKSGLPSDRFFAERPEGSVSTLKIQRTQQEDSAVYLCASSLETSKYETQYFGPGTRLLVL.

The V and J genes are TRBV15 and TRBJ1-1; TRBD1 aligns across 8 bases. CDR3 length: 11 amino acids. With V trimmed by 3 bases and J by 12 bases, 3 bases remained unmatched. From germline, CDR1 is LNHNV and CDR2 YYDKDF (reference sequence). The CDR3 reads CATSRDREPFF. The CDR3 DNA follows: TGTGCCACCAGCAGGGACAGGGAACCTTTCTTT.

In this sample, this clone turned up a few times. The chain employs TRBV6-5 and TRBJ2-7, with 9 nucleotides matching TRBD2. Losses at the gene ends were 2 bases for V and 2 bases for J; bases not matched to a gene: 4. This CDR3 has 15 amino acids. CDR1 is MNHEY and CDR2 is SVGAGI in the germline V gene. The DNA of the CDR3 is TGTGCCAGCAGTTACGGGCGGGGGGGCCCCTACGAGCAGTACTTC. Translated, it gives CASSYGRGGPYEQYF.

This chain uses TRBV5-1 with TRBJ2-1; D possibly corresponds to TRBD2 (6 bases). The CDR3 has 15 residues. Trimming took off 4 bases at V and 4 bases at J, with 15 bases between the two ends. From germline, CDR1 is SGHRS and CDR2 YFSETQ. CDR3 protein: CASSPGGGFYNEQFF. CDR3 sequence (DNA): TGCGCCAGCAGCCCCGGTGGGGGGTTTTACAATGAGCAGTTCTTC.

Only a few counts were recorded for this clone. This chain links TRBV18 with TRBJ1-3, with D unclear. There are 15 residues in the CDR3. Germline CDR1 reads KGHSH; CDR2 reads LQKENI. V lost 5 bases to trimming and J lost 2 bases, with 13 bases between them. The CDR3 nucleotides are TGTGCCAGCTCATCCGAATTCAGTCCTGGAAACACCATATATTTT. This codes for CASSSEFSPGNTIYF.